The entry below describes one TCR beta chain. This clone was counted between two and nine times. Its antigen target is currently unknown. No base qualities exist here, and no much larger clone lies one base off it. The data derive from a study of beta chain features in type 1 diabetes (dated by TCRdb to 2017 to 2018). About the full investigation: No differences in mean age, gender distribution, total cell number or subset yield were found between patients and healthy donors. A total of over 90,000,000 sorted cells were examined across all samples, and a strong correlation was observed between cell number per subset and RNA yield. The study compared TCRB repertoires of sorted circulating CD4+ T cell subsets between recently diagnosed type 1 diabetes patients and matched healthy donors. Regulatory and stem cell-like memory subsets were obtained from only 8 patients and about eight healthy donors, while naive and central memory subsets were obtained from all 30 or so donors.

Summary of the overall study and its limitations: Because cDNA was sequenced instead of genomic DNA, highly expressing activated cells could be over-represented, though the groups showed no difference in activation or CD3 levels. Because the HLA sub-analyses included only small numbers of individuals, any influence of HLA type on TCRB rearrangement was left unresolved. Shorter templates might be favored by PCR, yet because patient and control samples were amplified and corrected together, any such skew would affect both groups equally. A moderate but significant shortening of TCRB CDR3 length was observed in type 1 diabetes patients in all four CD4+ subsets. Fewer insertions and more nucleotide deletions at VDJ recombination sites were observed in patients with type 1 diabetes, implying thymic rearrangement abnormalities. Naive, central memory and regulatory TCRB repertoires appeared to be more similar among patients than among healthy donors.

The entire amount of isolated RNA was reverse transcribed using the High Capacity cDNA Reverse Transcription Kit, so the sequenced TCRB transcripts were expressed ones. Deep immunoSEQ sequencing was applied to naive, central memory and regulatory T cell samples, giving an average of roughly 3.5 million total reads per sample. Sorted cells were lysed in RLT buffer and RNA was extracted with DNase-treated RNeasy Micro or Mini kits, depending on cell number. To prevent cross-contamination, each cell subset was processed individually, whereas patient and healthy donor samples were processed jointly. Using the immunoSEQ multiplex PCR, TCRB sequences were amplified from cDNA into 87-bp fragments spanning the CDR3 region. Sequencing of the amplicons was done on the Illumina HiSeq platform. Regarding the original processing steps: Synthetic template baselines were used to correct PCR bias computationally, reads within Hamming distance 2 were collapsed together, and singletons that could not be merged were discarded. Reads were aligned to IMGT to assign V, D and J genes, CDR3 length, and insertions or deletions at six rearrangement sites. Clonotype counts were normalized to sorted cell number within each subset before computing true diversity and Gini coefficients with the tcR R package. The overlap coefficient, calculated on TCRB nucleotide sequences, was used to quantify repertoire sharing. This immuneACCESS table, as held by TCRdb, lists in-frame sequences with V and J called but not all clones. Of the missing ones, under half trace to an unresolved V gene in checked studies; the others have no known cause. The D gene and trimming were derived from the DNA, and the V and J assignments and clone size from that table. The sample has 130,000 to 150,000 clones on record, less than 15% of them singletons. The ten largest clones capture approximately 1.3% of the sample.

CDR1 is given as SQVTM and CDR2 as ANQGSEA, both from the germline V gene. The V end loses 2 bases and the J end loses 3 bases, and a stretch of 16 bases separates them. The CDR3 spans 15 residues, from the cysteine through the phenylalanine. The DNA shown is the 45-base CDR3, in frame from base 1. Each donor gave one peripheral blood draw, averaging roughly 0.11 L, which was collected into heparinised tubes. Naive, central memory, regulatory and stem cell-like memory CD4+ T cells were sorted on a BD FACSAria II using a panel including CD45RO, CCR7, CD25, CD127, CD95 and CD27. Purity was above 98% for every sorted population. PBMCs were isolated right away by Lymphoprep density gradient centrifugation and were stained directly, without culture. Samples were stained and sorted in pairs, with one healthy donor and one patient per experiment, so that batch effects were minimized.

The chain links TRBV29-1 with TRBJ1-1; the best D guess is TRBD1, with 6 bases matching. The clonotype originates from a young man with type 1 diabetes. The sample was central memory CD4+ T cells from blood. In nucleotides, the sequence is TGCAGCGTTGAACTGGGGGCGAGAACGGACACTGAAGCTTTCTTT. Its amino acids are CSVELGARTDTEAFF.